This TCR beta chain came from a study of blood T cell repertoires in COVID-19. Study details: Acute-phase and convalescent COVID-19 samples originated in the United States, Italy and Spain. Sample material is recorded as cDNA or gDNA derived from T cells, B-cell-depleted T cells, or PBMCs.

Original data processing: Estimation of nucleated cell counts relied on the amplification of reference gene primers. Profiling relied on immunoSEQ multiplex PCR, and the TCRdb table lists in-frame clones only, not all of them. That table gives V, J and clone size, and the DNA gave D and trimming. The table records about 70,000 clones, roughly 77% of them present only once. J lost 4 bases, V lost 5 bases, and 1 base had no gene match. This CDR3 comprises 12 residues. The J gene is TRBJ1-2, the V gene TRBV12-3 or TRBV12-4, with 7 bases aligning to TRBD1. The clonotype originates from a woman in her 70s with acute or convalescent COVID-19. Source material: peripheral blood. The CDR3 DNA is TGTGCCAGCAGTGGACAGGTCTATGGCTACACCTTC. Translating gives CASSGQVYGYTF.